Reported below is one TCR beta chain. Its antigen is still unknown. This CDR3 has 12 residues. V lost 6 bases and J 0 bases, leaving 2 bases between the germline ends. Per germline, CDR1 MNHEY and CDR2 SVGAGI. The data were taken from a study of cytomegalovirus exposure and HLA in healthy donors. Study results and caveats: Later analysis identified a missense DCLRE1C variant that was linked to TCR beta V- and J-gene trimming.

With 60 Vbeta and 13 Jbeta primers, the PCR was carried out. Assay: immunoSEQ multiplex PCR; the TCRdb copy retains only in-frame clones and omits some. The profile shows hundreds of thousands of clones, around 76% of them singletons. The chain combines TRBV6-5 with TRBJ1-4; D gene uncertain. This sequence was found in a man aged 18 to 35 in good health and CMV-seronegative. The sample was PBMCs. The CDR3 protein is CASSSTNEKLFF. CDR3 in DNA: TGTGCCAGCAGCTCAACTAATGAAAAACTGTTTTTT.